The source of this T cell receptor (beta chain) is a study of cytomegalovirus exposure and HLA in healthy donors. In nominal health when sampled, donors likely had unrecorded immune exposures nonetheless. In regard to this clone: Its antigen remains unidentified.

CDR3 length equals 16 residues. Study-wide results and caveats: TRBV6-2, TRBV6-3 and some other V segments were unresolvable in 87-base-pair reads. Later analysis revealed greater clonal expansion in HLA-associated TCR beta chains than in equally common others. Most TCR beta V segments were productive about 87% or about 30% of the time in an earlier analysis.

The PCR contained 60 Vbeta and 13 Jbeta primers. The repertoire was sequenced with immunoSEQ multiplex PCR; TCRdb's copy has only in-frame clones and lacks some. This table has under 250,000 clones, 65% to 90% appearing once. The receptor was isolated from a woman aged 50 to 65 in good health and CMV-seronegative. Material for sequencing was PBMCs. The V gene is TRBV23-1, the J gene TRBJ2-3, with TRBD2 matching over 8 bases. TRBV23-1 is filed as an ORF, its function uncertain. The CDR3 sequence: CHSSSGNPRSTDTQYF. The CDR3 coding sequence is TGCCATAGCAGTAGCGGGAACCCTAGAAGCACAGATACGCAGTATTTT.